Only a few counts were recorded for the clone carrying this T cell receptor beta chain. CDR1 is SGHTA and CDR2 is FQGNSA in the germline V gene. CDR3 length: 15 amino acids. With 7 bases clipped from V and 0 bases from J, the junction kept 7 bases outside the gene matches. The sample is drawn from a study of T cell repertoires in cytomegalovirus infection. TCRdb re-derived calls from the reads in MiXCR, one entry per CDR3 protein. This table has about 740,000 distinct CDR3 sequences, under 40% appearing once. Sequences were obtained from PBMCs. V and J are TRBV7-2 and TRBJ2-5, with 8 bases fitting TRBD1. The origin of this receptor is a human donor in good health (CMV status not recorded). Some clones in this sample may be carry-over from other donors' samples. This chain's CDR3 is CASTRDRKYQETQYF. In nucleotides, the CDR3 is TGTGCCAGCACCCGGGACAGGAAGTACCAAGAGACCCAGTACTTC.